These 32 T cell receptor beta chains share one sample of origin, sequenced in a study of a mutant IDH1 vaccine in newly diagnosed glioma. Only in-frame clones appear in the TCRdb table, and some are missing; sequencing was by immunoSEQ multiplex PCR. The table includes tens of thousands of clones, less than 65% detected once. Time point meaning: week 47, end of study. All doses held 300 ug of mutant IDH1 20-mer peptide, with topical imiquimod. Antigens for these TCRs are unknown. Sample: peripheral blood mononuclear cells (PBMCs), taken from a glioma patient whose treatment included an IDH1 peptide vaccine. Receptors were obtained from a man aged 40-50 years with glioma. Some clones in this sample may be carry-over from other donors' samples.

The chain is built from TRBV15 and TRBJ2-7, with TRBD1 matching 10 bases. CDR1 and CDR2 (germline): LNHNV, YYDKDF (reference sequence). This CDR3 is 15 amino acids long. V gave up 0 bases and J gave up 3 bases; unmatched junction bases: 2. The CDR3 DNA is TGTGCCACCAGCAGAGATCGGACAGGGGGCTACGAGCAGTACTTC. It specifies CATSRDRTGGYEQYF.

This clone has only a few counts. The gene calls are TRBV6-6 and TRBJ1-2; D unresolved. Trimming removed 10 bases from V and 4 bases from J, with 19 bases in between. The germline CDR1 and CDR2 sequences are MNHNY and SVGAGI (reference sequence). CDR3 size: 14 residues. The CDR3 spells CATNPVTAVYGYTF. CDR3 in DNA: TGTGCCACGAACCCTGTCACCGCCGTCTATGGCTACACCTTC.

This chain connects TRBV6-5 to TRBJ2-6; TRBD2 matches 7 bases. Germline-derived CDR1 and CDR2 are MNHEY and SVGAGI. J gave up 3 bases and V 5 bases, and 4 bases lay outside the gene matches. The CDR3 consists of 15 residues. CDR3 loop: CASSPRGSGANVLTF. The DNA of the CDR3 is TGTGCCAGCAGTCCGCGGGGGAGTGGGGCCAACGTCCTGACTTTC.

This CDR3 is CASSLALGNSNQPQHF. The CDR3 bases are TGTGCCAGCAGCTTAGCGCTCGGGAATAGCAATCAGCCCCAGCATTTT. This chain connects TRBV7-8 to TRBJ1-5; D unclear. CDR3 length: 16 amino acids. Germline CDR1 reads SGHVS; CDR2 reads FQNEAQ. V gave up 0 bases and J gave up 0 bases, with 9 bases separating them.

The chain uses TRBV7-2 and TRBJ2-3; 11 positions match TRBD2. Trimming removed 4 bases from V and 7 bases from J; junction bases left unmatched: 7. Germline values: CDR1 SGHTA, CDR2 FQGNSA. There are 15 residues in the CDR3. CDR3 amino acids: CASSSFLAGGNTQYF. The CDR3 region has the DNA TGTGCCAGCAGCTCCTTCCTAGCGGGGGGAAATACGCAGTATTTT. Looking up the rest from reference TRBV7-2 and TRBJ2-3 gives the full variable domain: GAGVSQSPSNKVTEKGKDVELRCDPISGHTALYWYRQSLGQGLEFLIYFQGNSAPDKSGLPSDRFSAERTGGSVSTLTIQRTQQEDSAVYLCASSSFLAGGNTQYFGPGTRLTVL.

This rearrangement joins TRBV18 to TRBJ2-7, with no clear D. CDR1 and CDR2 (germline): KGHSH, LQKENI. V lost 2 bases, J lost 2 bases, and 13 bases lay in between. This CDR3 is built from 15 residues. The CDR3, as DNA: TGTGCCAGCTCACCAGGAGACGGATCGACCTACGAGCAGTACTTC. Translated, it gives CASSPGDGSTYEQYF.

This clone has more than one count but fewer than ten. Written as DNA, the CDR3 is TGCAGCGTTGAAGAGGGACGGGAAACCTACGAGCAGTACTTC. Protein: CSVEEGRETYEQYF. This chain links TRBV29-1 with TRBJ2-7, with D perhaps matching TRBD1 or TRBD2 (5 bases each). The germline V gene encodes CDR1 SQVTM and CDR2 ANQGSEA. The CDR3 has 14 amino acids. V gave up 0 bases and J gave up 2 bases, with 11 bases separating them.

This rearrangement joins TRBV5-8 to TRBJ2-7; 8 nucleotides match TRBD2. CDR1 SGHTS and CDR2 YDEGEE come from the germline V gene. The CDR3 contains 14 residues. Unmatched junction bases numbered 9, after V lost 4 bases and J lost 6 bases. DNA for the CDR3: TGTGCCAGCAGCCCCCTCGGGGGGGTAGGCGAGCAGTACTTC. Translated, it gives CASSPLGGVGEQYF.

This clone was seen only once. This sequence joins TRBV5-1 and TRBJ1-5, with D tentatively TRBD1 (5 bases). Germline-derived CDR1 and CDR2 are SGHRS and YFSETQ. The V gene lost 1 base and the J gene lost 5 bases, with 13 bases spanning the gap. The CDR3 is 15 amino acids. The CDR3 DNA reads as TGCGCCAGCAGCTTGTGGGCAGGGACCGATCAGCCCCAGCATTTT. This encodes CASSLWAGTDQPQHF.

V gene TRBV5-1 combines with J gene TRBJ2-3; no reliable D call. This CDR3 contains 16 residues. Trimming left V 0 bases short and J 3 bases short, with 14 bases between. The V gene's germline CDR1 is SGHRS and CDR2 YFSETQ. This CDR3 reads CASSLGIKVGTDTQYF. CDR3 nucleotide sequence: TGCGCCAGCAGCTTGGGGATAAAGGTTGGGACAGATACGCAGTATTTT.

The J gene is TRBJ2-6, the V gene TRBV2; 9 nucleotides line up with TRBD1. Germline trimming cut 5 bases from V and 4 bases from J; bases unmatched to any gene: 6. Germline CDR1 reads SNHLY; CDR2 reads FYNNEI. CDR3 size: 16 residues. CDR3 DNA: TGTGCCAGCAGTACCCGGACAGGGGTCGGGGCCAACGTCCTGACTTTC. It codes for CASSTRTGVGANVLTF.

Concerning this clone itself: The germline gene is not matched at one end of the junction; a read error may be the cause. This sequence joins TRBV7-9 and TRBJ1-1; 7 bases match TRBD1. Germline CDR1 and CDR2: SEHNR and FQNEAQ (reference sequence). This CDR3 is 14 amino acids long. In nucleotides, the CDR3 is TGTGCCAGCAGCAGTACTCCTACAGACAGGGCTTTCGCCTTT. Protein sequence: CASSSTPTDRAFAF.

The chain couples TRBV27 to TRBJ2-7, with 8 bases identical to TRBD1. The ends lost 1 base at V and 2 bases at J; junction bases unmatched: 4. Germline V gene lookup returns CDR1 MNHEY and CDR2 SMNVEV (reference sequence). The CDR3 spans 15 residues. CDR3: CASSLFGTGTYEQYF. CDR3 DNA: TGTGCCAGCAGTTTATTCGGGACAGGAACCTACGAGCAGTACTTC.

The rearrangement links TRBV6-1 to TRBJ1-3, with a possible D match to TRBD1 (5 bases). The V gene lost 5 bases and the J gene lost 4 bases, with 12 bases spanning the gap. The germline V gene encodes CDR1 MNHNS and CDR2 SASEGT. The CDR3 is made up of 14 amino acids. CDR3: CASSTGQAGNTIYF. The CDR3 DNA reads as TGTGCCAGCAGTACCGGACAAGCCGGAAACACCATATATTTT.

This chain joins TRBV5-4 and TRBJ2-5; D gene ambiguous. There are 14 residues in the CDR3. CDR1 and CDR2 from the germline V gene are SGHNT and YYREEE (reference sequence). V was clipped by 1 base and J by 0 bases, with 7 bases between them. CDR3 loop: CASSLRTDQETQYF. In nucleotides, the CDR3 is TGTGCCAGCAGCTTGAGGACGGACCAAGAGACCCAGTACTTC.

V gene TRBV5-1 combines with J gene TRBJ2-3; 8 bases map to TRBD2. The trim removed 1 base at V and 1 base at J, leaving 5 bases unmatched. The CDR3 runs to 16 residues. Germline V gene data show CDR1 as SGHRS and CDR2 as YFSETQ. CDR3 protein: CASSLRPGGGTDTQYF. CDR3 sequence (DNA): TGCGCCAGCAGCTTGAGGCCGGGGGGGGGCACAGATACGCAGTATTTT.

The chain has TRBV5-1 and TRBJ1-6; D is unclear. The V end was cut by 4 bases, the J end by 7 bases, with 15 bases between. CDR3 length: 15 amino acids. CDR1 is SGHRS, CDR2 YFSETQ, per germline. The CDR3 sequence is CASSPAEGGNSPLHF. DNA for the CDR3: TGCGCCAGCAGCCCAGCGGAGGGCGGCAATTCACCCCTCCACTTT.

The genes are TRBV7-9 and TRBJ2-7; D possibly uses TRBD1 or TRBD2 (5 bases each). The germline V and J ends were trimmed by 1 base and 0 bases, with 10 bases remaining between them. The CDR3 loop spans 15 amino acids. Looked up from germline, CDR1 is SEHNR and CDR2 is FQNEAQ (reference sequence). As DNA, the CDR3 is TGTGCCAGCAGCTTAGGGGCAGGGAGCTCCTACGAGCAGTACTTC. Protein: CASSLGAGSSYEQYF.

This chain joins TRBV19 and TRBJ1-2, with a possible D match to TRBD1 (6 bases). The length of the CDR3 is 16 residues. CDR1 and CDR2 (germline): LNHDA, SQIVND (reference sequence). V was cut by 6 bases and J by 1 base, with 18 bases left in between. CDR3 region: CASRRQAQTFNYGYTF. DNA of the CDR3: TGTGCCAGTAGGAGACAGGCTCAGACGTTTAACTATGGCTACACCTTC.

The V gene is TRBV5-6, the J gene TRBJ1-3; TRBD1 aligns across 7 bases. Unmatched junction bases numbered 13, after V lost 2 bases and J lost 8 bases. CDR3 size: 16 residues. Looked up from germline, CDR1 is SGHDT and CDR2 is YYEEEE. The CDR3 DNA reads TGTGCCAGCAGCTTCGGGGTGAACAGGGGTGTGGACACCATATATTTT. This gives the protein CASSFGVNRGVDTIYF.

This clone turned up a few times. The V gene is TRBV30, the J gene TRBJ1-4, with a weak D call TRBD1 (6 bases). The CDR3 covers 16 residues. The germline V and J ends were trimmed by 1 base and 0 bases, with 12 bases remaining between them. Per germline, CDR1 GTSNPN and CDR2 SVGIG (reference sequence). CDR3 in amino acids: CAWSAETGATNEKLFF. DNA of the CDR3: TGTGCCTGGAGTGCAGAGACAGGAGCAACTAATGAAAAACTGTTTTTT. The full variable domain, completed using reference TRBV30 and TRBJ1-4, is SQTIHQWPATLVQPVGSPLSLECTVEGTSNPNLYWYRQAAGRGLQLLFYSVGIGQISSEVPQNLSASRPQDRQFILSSKKLLLSDSGFYLCAWSAETGATNEKLFFGSGTQLSVL.

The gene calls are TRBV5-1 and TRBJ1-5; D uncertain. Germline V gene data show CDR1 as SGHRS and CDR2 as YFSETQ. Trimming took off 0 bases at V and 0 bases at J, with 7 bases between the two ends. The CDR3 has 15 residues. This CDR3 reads CASSLGDYSNQPQHF. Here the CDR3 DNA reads TGCGCCAGCAGCTTGGGAGATTATAGCAATCAGCCCCAGCATTTT.

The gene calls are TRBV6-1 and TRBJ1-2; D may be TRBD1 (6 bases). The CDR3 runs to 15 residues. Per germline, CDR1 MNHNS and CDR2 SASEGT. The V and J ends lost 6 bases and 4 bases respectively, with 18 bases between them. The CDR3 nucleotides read TGTGCCAGCAGCCCACGCAGGACAGACCCCTATGGCTACACCTTC. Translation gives CASSPRRTDPYGYTF.

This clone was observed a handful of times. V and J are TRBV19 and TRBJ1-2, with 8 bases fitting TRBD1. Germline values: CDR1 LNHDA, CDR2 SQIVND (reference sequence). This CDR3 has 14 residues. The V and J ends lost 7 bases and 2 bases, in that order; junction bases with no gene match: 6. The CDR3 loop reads CASTRQGLNYGYTF. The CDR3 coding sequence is TGTGCCAGTACCAGACAGGGGCTGAACTATGGCTACACCTTC.

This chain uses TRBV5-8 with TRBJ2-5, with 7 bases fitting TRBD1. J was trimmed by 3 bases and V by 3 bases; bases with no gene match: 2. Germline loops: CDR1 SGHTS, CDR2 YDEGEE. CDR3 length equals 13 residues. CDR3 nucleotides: TGTGCCAGCAGCTCTGACAGGGAAGAGACCCAGTACTTC. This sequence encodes CASSSDREETQYF.

The CDR3 loop reads CASSPGTYNEQFF. Written as DNA, the CDR3 is TGTGCCAGCAGCCCGGGGACCTACAATGAGCAGTTCTTC. V and J are TRBV4-2 and TRBJ2-1, with D possibly matching TRBD2 (5 bases). Trimming shortened V by 4 bases and J by 2 bases, and 6 bases separated the two germline ends. Germline-derived CDR1 and CDR2 are LGHNA and YNFKEQ. The CDR3 sequence is 13 residues long.

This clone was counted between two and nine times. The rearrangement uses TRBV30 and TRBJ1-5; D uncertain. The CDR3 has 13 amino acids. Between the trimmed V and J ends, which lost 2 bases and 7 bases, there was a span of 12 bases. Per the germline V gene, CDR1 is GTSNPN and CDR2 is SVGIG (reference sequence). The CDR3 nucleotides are TGTGCCTGGAGTCTAACTCGGGAGCAGCCCCAGCATTTT. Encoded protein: CAWSLTREQPQHF.

The CDR3 is CASIPGGSLTEAFF. The CDR3 nucleotides read TGTGCCAGCATCCCCGGGGGTTCGCTCACTGAAGCTTTCTTT. V and J are TRBV2 and TRBJ1-1; D perhaps matches TRBD1 (5 bases). The V end was cut by 7 bases, the J end by 4 bases, with 16 bases between. The CDR3 is made up of 14 amino acids. CDR1 and CDR2 (germline): SNHLY, FYNNEI.

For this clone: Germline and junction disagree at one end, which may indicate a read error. Here the CDR3 DNA reads TGTGCCAGCAGTAGAGGACAGGGCTTATATCAGCCCCTGCATTTT. Protein: CASSRGQGLYQPLHF. The chain joins TRBV27 to TRBJ1-5, with 8 bases matching TRBD1. CDR1 and CDR2 (germline): MNHEY, SMNVEV (reference sequence). The CDR3 is made up of 15 amino acids.

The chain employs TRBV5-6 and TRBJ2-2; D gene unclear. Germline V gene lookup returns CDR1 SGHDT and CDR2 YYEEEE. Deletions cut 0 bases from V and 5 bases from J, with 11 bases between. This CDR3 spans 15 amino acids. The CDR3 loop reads CASSLVHRGTGELFF. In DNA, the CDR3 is TGTGCCAGCAGCTTGGTTCACCGAGGTACCGGGGAGCTGTTTTTT.

In DNA, the CDR3 is TGTGCCAGCAGCCCCGGGACTCTAGCGGATACGCAGTATTTT. Translating it yields CASSPGTLADTQYF. The V call is TRBV9, the J call TRBJ2-3, with a weak D call TRBD2 (6 bases). The germline V gene has CDR1 SGDLS and CDR2 YYNGEE. V was cut by 4 bases and J by 6 bases, with 15 bases left in between. The CDR3 runs to 14 residues. Based on the CDR3 plus reference TRBV9 and TRBJ2-3, the full variable domain is DSGVTQTPKHLITATGQRVTLRCSPRSGDLSVYWYQQSLDQGLQFLIQYYNGEERAKGNILERFSAQQFPDLHSELNLSSLELGDSALYFCASSPGTLADTQYFGPGTRLTVL.

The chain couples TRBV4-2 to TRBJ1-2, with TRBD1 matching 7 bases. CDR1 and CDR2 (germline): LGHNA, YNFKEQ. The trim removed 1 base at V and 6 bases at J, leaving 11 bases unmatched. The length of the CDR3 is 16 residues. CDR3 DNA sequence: TGTGCCAGCAGCCAAGGGAGGGACAGAGGAGCGAATGGCTACACCTTC. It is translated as CASSQGRDRGANGYTF.